This TCR beta chain stems from a study of T cell repertoires in cytomegalovirus infection. Whole-study context: Public signatures in TCR beta pointed to CMV infection and matching HLA type.

Concerning this clonotype: The target antigen is unknown.

One entry per CDR3 protein results from TCRdb running MiXCR on the reads. In the table there are 150,000 to 200,000 distinct CDR3 sequences, roughly 27% of which are singletons. The study, taken as a whole, reports: Summed frequency of shared TCR beta families picked out CMV carriers who also had the relevant HLA. In two of eight donors, the top clonotype was HLA-C-restricted CMV-specific.

Trimming cost V 8 bases and J 5 bases, with 15 bases left between them. Germline V gives CDR1 GTSNPN, CDR2 SVGIG (reference sequence). The CDR3 is made up of 13 amino acids. The sample taken for sequencing was PBMCs. The chain carries TRBV30 and TRBJ1-4; D is perhaps TRBD1 (6 bases). The clonotype comes from a human donor in good health (CMV status not recorded). Some clones in this sample may be carry-over from other donors' samples. DNA for the CDR3: TGTGCCCGATCACAGGGAAACAATGAAAAACTGTTTTTT. Translated, it gives CARSQGNNEKLFF.